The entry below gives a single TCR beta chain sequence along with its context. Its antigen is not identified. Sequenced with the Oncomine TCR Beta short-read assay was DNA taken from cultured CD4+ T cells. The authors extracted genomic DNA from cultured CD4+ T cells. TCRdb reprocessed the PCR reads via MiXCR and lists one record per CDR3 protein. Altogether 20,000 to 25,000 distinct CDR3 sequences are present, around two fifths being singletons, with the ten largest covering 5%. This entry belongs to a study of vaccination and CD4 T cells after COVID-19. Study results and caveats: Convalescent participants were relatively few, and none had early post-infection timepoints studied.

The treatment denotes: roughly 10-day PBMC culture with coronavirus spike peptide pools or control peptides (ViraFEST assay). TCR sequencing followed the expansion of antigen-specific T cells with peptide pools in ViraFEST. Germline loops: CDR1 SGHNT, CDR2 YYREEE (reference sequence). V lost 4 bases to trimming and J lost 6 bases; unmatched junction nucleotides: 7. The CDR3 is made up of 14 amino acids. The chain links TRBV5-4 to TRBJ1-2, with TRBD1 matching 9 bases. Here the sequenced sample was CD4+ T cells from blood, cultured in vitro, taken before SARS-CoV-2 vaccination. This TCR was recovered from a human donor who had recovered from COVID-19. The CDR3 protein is CASSVGQGPHGYTF. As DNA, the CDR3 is TGTGCCAGCAGCGTTGGACAGGGGCCCCATGGCTACACCTTC.